A single sample gave rise to the 27 T cell receptor beta chains below, sequenced in a study of blood T cell repertoires in COVID-19. The assay was immunoSEQ multiplex PCR, and TCRdb's table has in-frame clones only and misses some. Seen here are some 100,000 clones, about 84% observed once, and the top ten hold roughly 23%. The specimen was peripheral blood. The receptors here all came from an elderly man with active or convalescent COVID-19.

This chain links TRBV4-3 with TRBJ1-6; D is unclear. Germline V lookup: CDR1 LGHNA, CDR2 YSLEER. Trimming shortened V by 3 bases and J by 10 bases, and 25 bases separated the two germline ends. CDR3 size: 18 residues. This CDR3 is CASSQHVRDFQRRSPLHF. CDR3 nucleotides: TGCGCCAGCAGCCAGCATGTCCGGGATTTCCAAAGGCGGTCACCCCTCCACTTT.

This clone is classed as medium-sized (0.01 to 0.1%). V usage is TRBV19 and J usage is TRBJ2-5, with D possibly matching TRBD2 (6 bases). The CDR3 totals 14 residues. Trimming took 3 bases from V and 5 from J, leaving 13 bases between them. CDR1 LNHDA and CDR2 SQIVND come from the germline V gene (reference sequence). DNA for the CDR3: TGTGCCAGTAGTATCGGAAGGGAGGTGGAGACCCAGTACTTC. Its translation is CASSIGREVETQYF.

The chain recombines TRBV7-9 with TRBJ2-3; 8 nucleotides agree with TRBD2. Per the germline V gene, CDR1 is SEHNR and CDR2 is FQNEAQ (reference sequence). The V and J ends lost 5 bases and 6 bases, in that order; junction bases with no gene match: 16. The CDR3 totals 17 residues. In nucleotides, the CDR3 is TGTGCCAGCAGCCAGGCGGGGGGTTATCTTTTTGATGATACGCAGTATTTT. This sequence encodes CASSQAGGYLFDDTQYF.

The V and J genes are TRBV28 and TRBJ1-4; D is ambiguous. The CDR3 extends over 11 amino acids. Trimming cost V 6 bases and J 6 bases, with 5 bases left between them. In germline, CDR1 is MDHEN, CDR2 SYDVKM. The CDR3 spells CASSLYEKLFF. As DNA, the CDR3 is TGTGCCAGCAGCCTATATGAAAAACTGTTTTTT.

The rearrangement uses TRBV19 and TRBJ2-2; 7 positions agree with TRBD1. Trimming removed 5 bases from V and 6 bases from J; junction bases left unmatched: 15. Germline V gives CDR1 LNHDA, CDR2 SQIVND (reference sequence). CDR3 length: 17 residues. The CDR3 coding sequence is TGTGCCAGTAGTGGACAGGATGGAGCCCCCATTCCCGGGGAGCTGTTTTTT. Amino acids: CASSGQDGAPIPGELFF. Together with reference TRBV19 and TRBJ2-2, the CDR3 gives the full variable domain: DGGITQSPKYLFRKEGQNVTLSCEQNLNHDAMYWYRQDPGQGLRLIYYSQIVNDFQKGDIAEGYSVSREKKESFPLTVTSAQKNPTAFYLCASSGQDGAPIPGELFFGEGSRLTVL.

In this sample, this clone turned up once. This chain joins TRBV7-2 and TRBJ2-5; a possible D gene is TRBD1 (6 bases). The CDR3 is made up of 14 amino acids. Germline-derived CDR1 and CDR2 are SGHTA and FQGNSA. V dropped 5 bases and J dropped 5 bases, with 15 bases sitting between them. Written as DNA, the CDR3 is TGTGCCAGCAGCACCGGCAGGGGCTCGGAGACCCAGTACTTC. Encoded protein: CASSTGRGSETQYF.

This clone came up a few times. This chain joins TRBV4-3 and TRBJ2-1; 12 positions agree with TRBD2. V dropped 8 bases and J dropped 4; count of bases not matched to a gene: 6. Per the germline V gene, CDR1 is LGHNA and CDR2 is YSLEER. The CDR3 extends over 15 amino acids. CDR3 DNA sequence: TGCGCCAGCTCCCGGACTAGCGGGGTTTACAATGAGCAGTTCTTC. Its protein is CASSRTSGVYNEQFF.

This clone was counted a few times. The rearrangement links TRBV14 to TRBJ1-1; a possible D gene is TRBD1 (6 bases). V lost 7 bases and J 3 bases, leaving 12 bases between the germline ends. Germline assignment: CDR1 SGHDN and CDR2 FVKESK. This CDR3 contains 13 residues. The DNA for the CDR3 is TGTGCCAGCACCGCCACAGGGTACACTGAAGCTTTCTTT. As protein: CASTATGYTEAFF.

The chain links TRBV5-3 to TRBJ2-7, with 15 nucleotides matching TRBD2. Being an ORF, TRBV5-3 has a function that is uncertain. V trimming: 3 bases; J trimming: 2 bases; junction bases outside the gene matches: 3. The CDR3 loop spans 16 amino acids. The CDR3 DNA follows: TGTGCCAGAAGCTCTGGGACTAGCGGGGGGACCTACGAGCAGTACTTC. Translating it yields CARSSGTSGGTYEQYF.

This clone was recorded only once. The chain is built from TRBV11-3 and TRBJ1-5, with 8 bases that match TRBD1. The V segment lost 5 bases and the J segment 3 bases; nucleotides outside the gene matches: 15. CDR3 length: 18 residues. The germline gives CDR1 SGHNT, CDR2 YENEEA. The CDR3: CASSTPDRVRILNQPQHF. CDR3 bases: TGTGCCAGCAGCACGCCGGACAGGGTCCGAATCCTCAATCAGCCCCAGCATTTT.

This clone has a single count. J is TRBJ1-4 and V is TRBV10-3, with TRBD1 matching 11 bases. CDR3 length equals 19 residues. The germline V gene encodes CDR1 ENHRY and CDR2 SYGVKD. Trimming cost V 6 bases and J 0 bases; bases outside gene matches: 12. In nucleotides, the CDR3 is TGTGCCATCAGAGATACCACCGGACAGGGGGCTTCAACTAATGAAAAACTGTTTTTT. Protein sequence: CAIRDTTGQGASTNEKLFF.

The chain combines TRBV6-5 with TRBJ2-7; no definite D call. Germline V gives CDR1 MNHEY, CDR2 SVGAGI. V lost 4 bases, J lost 4 bases, and 8 bases lay in between. This CDR3 spans 12 amino acids. The CDR3 is CASSSFGYEQYF. In nucleotides, the CDR3 is TGTGCCAGCAGTTCGTTCGGGTACGAGCAGTACTTC.

The J gene is TRBJ1-2, the V gene TRBV6-5, with D possibly being TRBD1 (5 bases). The CDR3 totals 12 residues. Germline V gives CDR1 MNHEY, CDR2 SVGAGI. Trimming took 0 bases from V and 8 from J, leaving 7 bases between them. For the CDR3, the DNA is TGTGCCAGCAGTTACTCGGGGCTGGGCTACACCTTC. The encoded protein is CASSYSGLGYTF.

The rearrangement links TRBV30 to TRBJ1-3, with unresolved D. This CDR3 spans 11 amino acids. V shed 2 bases and J shed 4 bases, with 3 bases lying between them. Germline-derived CDR1 and CDR2 are GTSNPN and SVGIG (reference sequence). The CDR3 DNA is TGTGCCTGGAGTTCAGGAAACACCATATATTTT. Translated, it gives CAWSSGNTIYF.

The chain is built from TRBV30 and TRBJ2-3; TRBD2 might be the D (6 bases). Trimming shortened V by 3 bases and J by 1 base, and 14 bases separated the two germline ends. The CDR3 sequence is 15 residues long. The germline gives CDR1 GTSNPN, CDR2 SVGIG (reference sequence). The CDR3 loop is CAWSPLGGGTDTQYF. Written as DNA, the CDR3 is TGTGCCTGGAGCCCCTTGGGCGGGGGCACAGATACGCAGTATTTT.

The V gene is TRBV19, the J gene TRBJ1-2, with 8 bases lining up with TRBD1. Germline V lookup: CDR1 LNHDA, CDR2 SQIVND (reference sequence). V gave up 6 bases and J gave up 8 bases; unmatched junction bases: 11. The CDR3 length is 14 residues. The CDR3 loop reads CASSPTRTGSGYTF. CDR3 nucleotide sequence: TGTGCCAGTAGCCCGACTCGGACAGGGAGCGGCTACACCTTC.

This CDR3 is CASSLVTSGGQTDTQYF. The DNA for the CDR3 is TGCGCCAGCAGCTTGGTGACTAGCGGGGGGCAGACAGATACGCAGTATTTT. The chain is built from TRBV5-1 and TRBJ2-3; 13 positions agree with TRBD2. The CDR3 runs to 17 residues. The germline V gene has CDR1 SGHRS and CDR2 YFSETQ. V trimming: 0 bases; J trimming: 3 bases; junction bases outside the gene matches: 4.

The chain has TRBV5-1 and TRBJ2-1; 8 bases map to TRBD1. The CDR3 has 16 residues. With V trimmed by 5 bases and J by 0 bases, 7 bases remained unmatched. The germline V gene encodes CDR1 SGHRS and CDR2 YFSETQ. DNA of the CDR3: TGCGCCAGCAGGGGGGGACAGGCCAACTCCTACAATGAGCAGTTCTTC. Protein: CASRGGQANSYNEQFF.

The V gene is TRBV5-5, the J gene TRBJ2-7; TRBD2 matches at 14 bases. There are 17 residues in the CDR3. CDR1 SGHKS and CDR2 YYEKEE come from the germline V gene (reference sequence). The V gene end was trimmed by 3 bases and the J gene end by 7 bases; junction bases not matched to a gene: 12. Here the CDR3 reads CASSWGWTSGGPVEQYF. The CDR3 DNA sequence: TGTGCCAGCAGCTGGGGATGGACTAGCGGGGGGCCCGTGGAGCAGTACTTC.

V gene TRBV6-2 or TRBV6-3 combines with J gene TRBJ1-5, with 8 bases fitting TRBD1. Germline CDR1 is MNHEY and CDR2 is SVGEGT. Unmatched junction bases numbered 7, after V lost 6 bases and J lost 3 bases. This CDR3 comprises 15 residues. The DNA of the CDR3 is TGTGCCAGCAGCATTACAGGGGGGTTCAATCAGCCCCAGCATTTT. Translating it yields CASSITGGFNQPQHF.

The rearrangement uses TRBV9 and TRBJ1-6; TRBD1 aligns across 9 bases. Germline CDR1 and CDR2: SGDLS and YYNGEE. Germline trimming cut 5 bases from V and 14 bases from J; bases unmatched to any gene: 14. This CDR3 comprises 15 residues. The CDR3 region is CASSLTGGSQGSLHF. CDR3 sequence (DNA): TGTGCCAGCAGTCTTACAGGGGGCTCCCAGGGGTCCCTCCACTTT.

The CDR3 here is CATSRRSSGLGNEQFF. The CDR3 nucleotides read TGTGCCACCAGCAGGCGCTCCTCGGGACTAGGGAATGAGCAGTTCTTC. The chain has TRBV15 and TRBJ2-1; the match to TRBD2 covers 8 bases. The CDR3 is made up of 16 amino acids. Germline V lookup: CDR1 LNHNV, CDR2 YYDKDF (reference sequence). With 3 bases clipped from V and 7 bases from J, the junction kept 11 bases outside the gene matches.

This clone was found a few times. The rearrangement uses TRBV19 and TRBJ1-5; 8 positions agree with TRBD1. The V segment lost 6 bases and the J segment 5 bases; nucleotides outside the gene matches: 6. Germline CDR1 is LNHDA and CDR2 is SQIVND (reference sequence). This CDR3 is built from 14 residues. Here the CDR3 DNA reads TGTGCCAGTAGCCGGGACAGGTTTGATCAGCCCCAGCATTTT. Translating gives CASSRDRFDQPQHF. Drawing the rest from reference TRBV19 and TRBJ1-5, the complete variable domain is DGGITQSPKYLFRKEGQNVTLSCEQNLNHDAMYWYRQDPGQGLRLIYYSQIVNDFQKGDIAEGYSVSREKKESFPLTVTSAQKNPTAFYLCASSRDRFDQPQHFGDGTRLSIL.

The chain uses TRBV7-2 and TRBJ1-5; 7 positions match TRBD1. This CDR3 region has 13 residues. V shed 4 bases and J 13 bases; nucleotides not matched to a gene: 10. Germline loops: CDR1 SGHTA, CDR2 FQGNSA. The CDR3 here is CASSSQMTGYQHF. Here the CDR3 DNA reads TGTGCCAGCAGCTCCCAAATGACAGGGTATCAGCATTTT. The full variable domain, with the rest looked up from reference TRBV7-2 and TRBJ1-5, is GAGVSQSPSNKVTEKGKDVELRCDPISGHTALYWYRQSLGQGLEFLIYFQGNSAPDKSGLPSDRFSAERTGGSVSTLTIQRTQQEDSAVYLCASSSQMTGYQHFGDGTRLSIL.

The chain joins TRBV4-3 to TRBJ2-2; 8 nucleotides agree with TRBD1. CDR3 length equals 17 residues. CDR1 is LGHNA and CDR2 is YSLEER in the germline V gene. J lost 3 bases, V lost 3 bases, and 9 bases had no gene match. The CDR3 here is CASSHQGGQGYTGELFF. The CDR3 coding sequence is TGCGCCAGCAGCCACCAGGGAGGACAGGGATACACCGGGGAGCTGTTTTTT.

This chain joins TRBV5-1 and TRBJ2-1; perhaps TRBD2 as D (6 bases). The CDR3 totals 16 residues. V lost 4 bases to trimming and J lost 10 bases, with 24 bases between them. The germline V gene has CDR1 SGHRS and CDR2 YFSETQ. CDR3: CASSGGAGANPWEQFF. Written as DNA, the CDR3 is TGCGCCAGCAGCGGAGGAGCGGGCGCAAACCCTTGGGAGCAGTTCTTC.

This chain links TRBV7-9 with TRBJ2-5; 12 bases fit TRBD2. Germline CDR1 is SEHNR and CDR2 is FQNEAQ (reference sequence). This CDR3 region has 15 residues. V dropped 5 bases and J dropped 4; count of bases not matched to a gene: 5. DNA of the CDR3: TGTGCCAGCAGCCCTCTAGCGGGGGGGCGAGAGACCCAGTACTTC. This translates into CASSPLAGGRETQYF. The whole variable domain, remainder taken from reference TRBV7-9 and TRBJ2-5, is DTGVSQNPRHKITKRGQNVTFRCDPISEHNRLYWYRQTLGQGPEFLTYFQNEAQLEKSRLLSDRFSAERPKGSFSTLEIQRTEQGDSAMYLCASSPLAGGRETQYFGPGTRLLVL.